The 23 T cell receptor beta chains reported below all come from one sample, sequenced in a study of CXCR3-negative and CXCR3-positive naive CD8 T cells. Through 5' RACE with UMI labels, the TRB cDNA libraries were prepared. TCRdb re-analyzed the 5' RACE reads; it lists each CDR3 protein once, without DNA. This listing includes approximately 56,000 distinct CDR3 sequences. The specimen was memory CD8+ T cells from blood. These receptors were taken from a human donor in good health. Some clones in this sample may be carry-over from other donors' samples.

The CDR3 reads CASSFRAGTSTDTQYF. V is TRBV11-3 and J is TRBJ2-3; TCRdb designates TRBD1, a call that cannot be tested without DNA. Germline CDR1 reads SGHNT; CDR2 reads YENEEA. The CDR3 spans 16 residues.

The chain couples TRBV4-2 to TRBJ1-2; TCRdb calls TRBD1, which cannot be checked without DNA. CDR1 is LGHNA and CDR2 is YNFKEQ in the germline V gene. This CDR3 spans 16 amino acids. This CDR3 is CASSPGRGQANYGYTF.

This chain connects TRBV28 to TRBJ2-2; there is no DNA to check the TCRdb D call of TRBD1. CDR1 is MDHEN, CDR2 SYDVKM, per germline. CDR3 length: 14 residues. CDR3 sequence: CASLNRGSTGELFF.

The chain uses TRBV7-9 and TRBJ2-1; TCRdb outputs TRBD1, but without DNA this stays unchecked. The CDR3 runs to 14 residues. CDR1 SEHNR and CDR2 FQNEAQ come from the germline V gene (reference sequence). CDR3 loop: CASSSPREWNEQFF.

This chain uses TRBV2 with TRBJ2-5; as DNA is missing, the TRBD2 call by TCRdb cannot be tested. Germline loops: CDR1 SNHLY, CDR2 FYNNEI. The CDR3 is 16 amino acids. CDR3 sequence reads: CASSGLRAGGRETQYF. The complete variable domain, with remaining parts taken from reference TRBV2 and TRBJ2-5, reads EPEVTQTPSHQVTQMGQEVILRCVPISNHLYFYWYRQILGQKVEFLVSFYNNEISEKSEIFDDQFSVERPDGSNFTLKIRSTKLEDSAMYFCASSGLRAGGRETQYFGPGTRLLVL.

V and J are TRBV20-1 and TRBJ2-2; the TCRdb call, TRBD1, lacks DNA for checking. This CDR3 is 19 amino acids long. Germline values: CDR1 DFQATT, CDR2 SNEGSKA (reference sequence). CDR3: CSAPAPGGFAALNTGELFF.

The rearrangement joins TRBV9 to TRBJ1-2; checking the TCRdb D call of TRBD1 is not possible without DNA. CDR1 is SGDLS and CDR2 is YYNGEE in the germline V gene. The length of the CDR3 is 16 residues. This chain's CDR3 is CASSGPSGQTRHGYTF.

The chain has TRBV7-6 and TRBJ1-1. This CDR3 region has 13 residues. CDR1 is SGHVS and CDR2 is FNYEAQ in the germline V gene. This CDR3 reads CASSHDLNTEAFF.

This chain links TRBV6-5 with TRBJ2-5; the TRBD1 assignment by TCRdb is unverifiable without DNA. The germline V gene has CDR1 MNHEY and CDR2 SVGAGI. This CDR3 has 11 amino acids. CDR3: CATGQTETQYF.

The J gene is TRBJ2-1, the V gene TRBV7-9. This CDR3 is 13 amino acids long. The germline V gene has CDR1 SEHNR and CDR2 FQNEAQ (reference sequence). The CDR3 loop is CASSSGRYNEQFF.

This clonotype is called medium-sized based on its frequency. The rearrangement joins TRBV5-1 to TRBJ1-6. CDR1 SGHRS and CDR2 YFSETQ come from the germline V gene. This CDR3 region has 14 residues. Here the CDR3 reads CASSLGLSDSPLHF.

The V and J genes are TRBV7-7 and TRBJ2-5; TCRdb gives TRBD2 as the D gene, but with no DNA this cannot be confirmed. This CDR3 is built from 19 residues. Germline CDR1 and CDR2: SSHAT and FNYEAQ (reference sequence). This CDR3 reads CASSPDVDGGRWKRETQYF.

The gene calls are TRBV7-3 and TRBJ2-3; the D gene TCRdb calls, TRBD1, cannot be checked with no DNA. CDR3 size: 16 residues. Germline V CDR1 and CDR2: SGHTA, FQGTGA. The chain's CDR3 is CASSPTGGGGTDTQYF.

This chain joins TRBV20-1 and TRBJ1-2; there is no DNA to check the TCRdb D call of TRBD1. Germline V lookup: CDR1 DFQATT, CDR2 SNEGSKA (reference sequence). There are 16 residues in the CDR3. The CDR3 region is CSATPGQGAFSHGYTF.

The rearrangement uses TRBV7-3 and TRBJ2-7; as DNA is missing, the TRBD1 call by TCRdb cannot be tested. The CDR3 is 16 amino acids. Germline lookup yields CDR1 SGHTA and CDR2 FQGTGA. CDR3 protein: CASSLGPRDSSYEQYF.

This chain links TRBV20-1 with TRBJ2-5. Germline V gene sequence: CDR1 DFQATT, CDR2 SNEGSKA (reference sequence). The CDR3 runs 12 residues. The CDR3 sequence: CSARTLQETQYF.

The chain has TRBV27 and TRBJ1-2; TCRdb outputs TRBD1, but without DNA this stays unchecked. The germline CDR1 and CDR2 sequences are MNHEY and SMNVEV (reference sequence). CDR3 length equals 13 residues. CDR3 residues: CASSSGAGDGYTF.

This chain uses TRBV27 with TRBJ2-5; TCRdb's D gene call, TRBD2, goes unchecked for lack of DNA. There are 12 residues in the CDR3. Germline-derived CDR1 and CDR2 are MNHEY and SMNVEV (reference sequence). This CDR3 reads CASGLAGETQYF.

This chain uses TRBV5-1 with TRBJ2-1; the TRBD2 assignment by TCRdb is unverifiable without DNA. Germline-derived CDR1 and CDR2 are SGHRS and YFSETQ. The CDR3 extends over 12 amino acids. This CDR3 is CASSGRNNEQFF.

This sequence joins TRBV11-2 and TRBJ2-2; absent DNA, TCRdb's TRBD1 call cannot be checked. CDR3 length: 14 amino acids. Looked up from germline, CDR1 is SGHAT and CDR2 is FQNNGV. The CDR3 loop is CASSQGANTGELFF.

The rearrangement uses TRBV28 and TRBJ2-7; as DNA is missing, the TRBD1 call by TCRdb cannot be tested. This CDR3 has 16 amino acids. Per the germline V gene, CDR1 is MDHEN and CDR2 is SYDVKM. This CDR3 reads CASSAPGRTSSYEQYF.

The gene calls are TRBV29-1 and TRBJ2-2; there is no DNA to check the TCRdb D call of TRBD2. The CDR3 is 12 amino acids. The V gene's germline CDR1 is SQVTM and CDR2 ANQGSEA. CDR3 residues: CSVRAFAGELFF.

The chain couples TRBV19 to TRBJ2-7; TCRdb's D gene call, TRBD1, goes unchecked for lack of DNA. The CDR3 contains 15 residues. Per the germline V gene, CDR1 is LNHDA and CDR2 is SQIVND (reference sequence). The CDR3 is CASSIGSRSAREQYF.